This TCR beta chain derives from a study of STAT5B mutations in CD4+ large granular lymphocyte leukemia. In the study overall: The CDR3 'QG' motif was associated with a particular HLA allele among healthy donors.

Regarding the study as a whole: 8/27 top patient clones versus 2/35 control clones were TRBV06-family.

V was clipped by 7 bases and J by 5 bases; unmatched bases: 13. The CDR3 spans 17 residues. The germline V gene encodes CDR1 SNHLY and CDR2 FYNNEI. The survey-level immunoSEQ assay was used. Original data processing: Productive clonotypes were detectable down to 2.59 x 10-5 frequency. Assay used: immunoSEQ multiplex PCR; TCRdb lists only in-frame clones, some missing. V, J and clone size were drawn from that table, and D and trimming were deduced from the DNA. The sample contains some 35,000 clones, roughly 65% of which appear only once. In regard to this clone: The antigen is undetermined.

The source material was CD4+ T cells from blood buffy coats. The chain combines TRBV2 with TRBJ2-1, with 11 bases fitting TRBD2. The source of this sequence is a human donor in good health. CDR3 DNA: TGTGCCAGCAAGAGAAGTGAGGGGACTAGCGGTGACAATGAGCAGTTCTTC. Protein sequence: CASKRSEGTSGDNEQFF.